The 13 T cell receptor beta chains below all came from one sample that was sequenced in a study of cytomegalovirus exposure and HLA in healthy donors. Amplification used 60 Vbeta primers and 13 Jbeta primers. The repertoire was sequenced with immunoSEQ multiplex PCR; TCRdb's copy has only in-frame clones and lacks some. The sample carries 200,000 to 250,000 clones, 65% to 85% recorded once. Sequencing input: PBMCs. These receptors were obtained from a man aged 50 to 60 in good health and CMV-seronegative.

The rearrangement joins TRBV19 to TRBJ2-1, with 12 positions matching TRBD2. After removal of 4 bases from V and 13 bases from J, the junction contained 8 bases not matched to a gene. CDR3 size: 14 residues. Germline CDR1 LNHDA, CDR2 SQIVND (reference sequence). CDR3 protein: CASSTSSGRALQFF. The CDR3 region has the DNA TGTGCCAGTAGTACGTCTAGCGGGAGGGCCTTACAGTTCTTC.

Here the CDR3 reads CASSPGTRSLNEQFF. The CDR3 nucleotides are TGTGCCAGTAGTCCCGGGACTAGGTCTTTGAATGAGCAGTTCTTC. The rearrangement links TRBV19 to TRBJ2-1; 8 nucleotides match TRBD2. Unmatched junction bases numbered 10, after V lost 5 bases and J lost 7 bases. There are 15 residues in the CDR3. Germline V gene sequence: CDR1 LNHDA, CDR2 SQIVND (reference sequence).

J is TRBJ1-1 and V is TRBV6-5, with TRBD1 identical over 7 bases. The CDR3 has 14 amino acids. CDR1 and CDR2 from the germline V gene are MNHEY and SVGAGI. The ends lost 5 bases at V and 6 bases at J; junction bases unmatched: 9. The CDR3 region has the DNA TGTGCCAGCAGTAATGGACAGGTTAACGCTGAAGCTTTCTTT. Protein sequence: CASSNGQVNAEAFF.

The rearrangement joins TRBV7-2 to TRBJ1-1; 9 nucleotides match TRBD1. Germline loops: CDR1 SGHTA, CDR2 FQGNSA. The J segment lost 6 bases and the V segment lost 1 base, leaving 0 bases of the junction unmatched. The CDR3 runs 13 residues. The CDR3 spells CASSLGQGAEAFF. CDR3 nucleotide sequence: TGTGCCAGCAGCTTAGGACAGGGGGCTGAAGCTTTCTTT.

This chain uses TRBV28 with TRBJ1-1; tentative D call: TRBD1 (6 bases). CDR1 and CDR2 from the germline V gene are MDHEN and SYDVKM. Trimming shortened V by 5 bases and J by 2 bases, and 15 bases separated the two germline ends. CDR3 length: 15 residues. CDR3 coding DNA: TGTGCCAGCAGTCCCCATGGACAGTTAAACACTGAAGCTTTCTTT. This encodes CASSPHGQLNTEAFF.

This clone appeared a single time. The chain combines TRBV28 with TRBJ2-7, with D unclear. The CDR3 length is 14 residues. Germline V lookup: CDR1 MDHEN, CDR2 SYDVKM. Trimming took off 2 bases at V and 2 bases at J, with 10 bases between the two ends. CDR3 loop: CASSLSRVPYEQYF. The CDR3, as DNA: TGTGCCAGCAGTTTAAGCCGGGTTCCCTACGAGCAGTACTTC.

The genes are TRBV5-1 and TRBJ1-2; 9 positions match TRBD1. This CDR3 contains 14 residues. The V and J ends lost 4 bases and 7 bases, in that order; junction bases with no gene match: 8. Germline-derived CDR1 and CDR2 are SGHRS and YFSETQ. The DNA of the CDR3 is TGCGCCAGCAGCGAAACCGGGACAGGGAGTGGCTACACCTTC. Protein product: CASSETGTGSGYTF.

This chain links TRBV7-8 with TRBJ1-4; D is perhaps TRBD1 (5 bases). V lost 5 bases to trimming and J lost 0 bases, with 10 bases between them. The CDR3 runs 15 residues. Per the germline V gene, CDR1 is SGHVS and CDR2 is FQNEAQ. The CDR3 sequence: CASSVSTATNEKLFF. The CDR3 coding sequence is TGTGCCAGCAGCGTATCGACAGCAACTAATGAAAAACTGTTTTTT.

The chain is built from TRBV10-2 and TRBJ1-5; D possibly corresponds to TRBD1 (6 bases). CDR3 length: 18 residues. CDR1 is WSHSY and CDR2 is SAAADI in the germline V gene. V lost 1 base, J lost 2 bases, and 18 bases lay in between. The CDR3 DNA sequence: TGCGCCAGCAGTGAGTGGCTACAGGGCGGGGGGCGCAATCAGCCCCAGCATTTT. It translates to CASSEWLQGGGRNQPQHF.

The chain carries TRBV28 and TRBJ1-5, with TRBD1 as a possible D gene (5 bases). V lost 4 bases, J lost 5 bases, and 15 bases lay in between. The CDR3 loop spans 15 amino acids. Germline CDR1 reads MDHEN; CDR2 reads SYDVKM. The CDR3 region is CASSSAGGAHQPQHF. In nucleotides, the CDR3 is TGTGCCAGCAGTTCGGCAGGCGGGGCTCATCAGCCCCAGCATTTT.

The rearrangement links TRBV6-1 to TRBJ2-7, with a possible D match to TRBD1 (6 bases). With 7 bases removed from V and 3 bases from J, the gap between germline ends came to 16 bases. The length of the CDR3 is 14 residues. The germline V gene has CDR1 MNHNS and CDR2 SASEGT. CDR3 protein: CASKDRPSRYEQYF. The CDR3 coding sequence is TGTGCCAGCAAAGACAGGCCTAGTCGCTACGAGCAGTACTTC.

This clone was found a few times. The chain couples TRBV4-1 to TRBJ2-3; 10 bases map to TRBD2. Germline trimming cut 1 base from V and 5 bases from J; bases unmatched to any gene: 6. This CDR3 is 16 amino acids long. Germline V gene lookup returns CDR1 MGHRA and CDR2 YSYEKL. CDR3 protein: CASSQGLAGGQDTQYF. The DNA of the CDR3 is TGCGCCAGCAGCCAAGGGTTAGCGGGAGGACAAGATACGCAGTATTTT.

Only one count was recorded for this clone. CDR3 sequence: CASSIAPGKGYEQYF. In DNA form, the CDR3 reads TGTGCCAGTAGTATAGCTCCAGGGAAGGGGTACGAGCAGTACTTC. V gene TRBV19 combines with J gene TRBJ2-7; D is perhaps TRBD1 (5 bases). The CDR3 length is 15 residues. Germline V gene data show CDR1 as LNHDA and CDR2 as SQIVND (reference sequence). Trimming pared 1 base from V and 4 bases from J, leaving 14 bases between.